A selection of T cell receptor beta chains follows, all from one sample in a study of cytomegalovirus exposure and HLA in healthy donors. The repertoire was sequenced with immunoSEQ multiplex PCR; TCRdb's copy has only in-frame clones and lacks some. The repertoire holds around 100,000 clones, about 71% seen once, with around 3.5% in the top ten. Sequencing used PBMCs. The receptor set was obtained from a woman in her 50s in good health and CMV-seronegative. Both conserved end residues are part of each CDR3. For some rows the clone size is stated as once, few or many, or as a class when expanded; others skip it.

v_call	j_call	clone_size	cdr3_aa
TRBV19	TRBJ2-3	NA	CASSITGSTDTQYF
TRBV7-2	TRBJ2-7	NA	CASSPLLWERWYEQYF
TRBV30	TRBJ2-6	once	CAWGEDRAGANVLTF
TRBV7-2	TRBJ2-1	NA	CASSSGQPLYNEQFF
TRBV7-2	TRBJ2-4	few	CASRATGSKNIQYF
TRBV5-8	TRBJ2-7	few	CASSLGVFEQYF
TRBV5-1	TRBJ2-7	NA	CASSLTAGGRSYEQYF
TRBV6-5	TRBJ2-1	NA	CASSYLRGRQFF
TRBV7-8	TRBJ2-7	NA	CASSLPVTDEQYF
TRBV6-7	TRBJ1-2	NA	CASSRGQVHTNYGYTF
TRBV12-5	TRBJ2-1	NA	CASGLDRSSYNEQFF
TRBV28	TRBJ1-5	NA	CASRQTGEAQPQHF
TRBV4-1	TRBJ2-2	NA	CASSQGILAGGAGELFF
TRBV5-6	TRBJ2-3	NA	CASSLVAGGPNTQYF
TRBV14	TRBJ2-1	NA	CASSQRTTSGRSKEKQFF
TRBV7-7	TRBJ1-4	NA	CASKLITQGDKDEKLFF
TRBV27	NA	few	CASSFTPVREQYF
TRBV9	TRBJ2-5	NA	CASSVALGETQYF
TRBV7-9	TRBJ2-3	NA	CASSFLAVVTDTQYF
TRBV29-1	TRBJ2-7	NA	CSVAHGRSSYEQYF
TRBV29-1	TRBJ2-2	NA	CSVVKGTSGKELFF
TRBV7-4	TRBJ1-2	NA	CASSYTGQAVYGYTF
TRBV27	TRBJ1-1	NA	CASSFGTGTTEAFF
TRBV4-1	TRBJ1-6	once	CASSHRDRRASYNSPLHF
TRBV6-6	TRBJ2-7	NA	CASSLGQGYEQYF
TRBV18	TRBJ1-2	NA	CASSGQGKDNDGYTF
TRBV19	TRBJ1-1	NA	CASRPPTGYTEAFF
TRBV29-1	TRBJ2-5	NA	CSVPLVNQETQYF
TRBV6-1	TRBJ1-1	few	CASSEAREGAFF
TRBV4-2	TRBJ2-2	NA	CASSQEAGPKYGGELFF
TRBV5-1	TRBJ1-6	NA	CASSLVQGGGDSPLHF
TRBV6-6	TRBJ2-7	NA	CASERQGVKEQYF
TRBV28	TRBJ1-2	NA	CASSFGAGTSSRGYTF
TRBV18	TRBJ1-5	NA	CASSPNRDARPQHF
TRBV7-9	TRBJ2-3	NA	CASSTRGQGAADTQYF
TRBV6-4	TRBJ2-3	NA	CASSDRGDTQYF
TRBV27	TRBJ2-7	few	CASSLSGDRGYYEQYF
TRBV4-2	TRBJ1-2	few	CASSQERWGQFNYGYTF
TRBV10-3	TRBJ2-7	few	CAIRLGGGTYEQYF
TRBV7-8	TRBJ2-3	NA	CASSRQANTDTQYF
TRBV27	TRBJ1-4	NA	CASYSNGGGKLFF
TRBV4-2	TRBJ1-2	few	CASSQEPSETYGYTF